Listed below are T cell receptor beta chains from one sample, sequenced in a study of T-cell reconstitution after alpha-beta-depleted transplantation in children. TCRdb passed the PCR reads through MiXCR, listing each CDR3 protein once. The sample gives about 500,000 distinct CDR3 sequences, less than 35% of which show up once; approximately 2.3% is in the top ten. The sequenced sample was PBMCs from the stem cell graft donor, obtained from the stem cell graft. The origin of the receptors is a human donor who donated a stem cell graft to a child with aplastic anemia. The conserved cysteine and the conserved F or W are not part of the CDR3 here. D genes are given only for firm matches. Some rows have no size entry. The others give once, few or many, or a class for an expanded clone.

size: few; V: TRBV7-2; J: TRBJ1-2; D: TRBD1; CDR3: ASSFQGDYGYT
size: few; V: TRBV29-1; J: TRBJ2-1; D: TRBD2; CDR3: SAPPPGREYNEQF
size: many; V: TRBV28; J: TRBJ1-1; D: NA; CDR3: ASSFRGGNTEAF
size: NA; V: TRBV7-8; J: TRBJ1-2; D: NA; CDR3: ASSLGIRAGYGYT
size: NA; V: TRBV7-9; J: TRBJ1-3; D: NA; CDR3: ASSLEAGRSGNTIY
size: NA; V: TRBV11-2; J: TRBJ1-1; D: NA; CDR3: ASSLNAGLPIVDTEAF
size: few; V: TRBV27; J: TRBJ2-2; D: TRBD1; CDR3: ASSLLDRAATGELF
size: NA; V: TRBV20-1; J: TRBJ2-1; D: NA; CDR3: SARVAWGDFNEQF
size: few; V: TRBV4-3; J: TRBJ2-3; D: NA; CDR3: ASSQDYAASSRNTQY
size: NA; V: TRBV3-1; J: TRBJ2-1; D: NA; CDR3: ASSQRNEQF
size: NA; V: TRBV25-1; J: TRBJ1-2; D: NA; CDR3: AVILDLGGGYGYT
size: NA; V: TRBV28; J: TRBJ1-5; D: NA; CDR3: ASSGGEPQH
size: NA; V: TRBV10-3; J: TRBJ2-4; D: NA; CDR3: AISERNRSAADIQY
size: few; V: TRBV29-1; J: TRBJ2-7; D: TRBD2; CDR3: SVVGKAGGITYEQY
size: few; V: TRBV12-3/TRBV12-4; J: TRBJ2-1; D: TRBD2; CDR3: ASSLLAGYNEQF
size: NA; V: TRBV28; J: TRBJ1-6; D: NA; CDR3: ASSPAGAGHSPLH
size: NA; V: TRBV12-3/TRBV12-4; J: TRBJ2-1; D: NA; CDR3: ASRTAGLEQF
size: NA; V: TRBV5-1; J: TRBJ2-1; D: TRBD2; CDR3: ASSLEGSGRGYEQF
size: NA; V: TRBV28; J: TRBJ2-7; D: NA; CDR3: ASTSFGEQY
size: few; V: TRBV5-1; J: TRBJ2-1; D: NA; CDR3: ASSLALHDNLAF
size: NA; V: TRBV18; J: TRBJ2-7; D: NA; CDR3: ASSDTDRSYEQY
size: NA; V: TRBV28; J: TRBJ2-7; D: TRBD1; CDR3: AVSRDRDPYEQY
size: NA; V: TRBV20-1; J: TRBJ2-3; D: TRBD2; CDR3: SATSGLSTDTQY
size: few; V: TRBV7-2; J: TRBJ2-6; D: NA; CDR3: ASSLELFPGANVLT
size: NA; V: TRBV24-1; J: TRBJ2-1; D: TRBD2; CDR3: ATSDWTSGDTYNEQF
size: few; V: TRBV20-1; J: TRBJ1-2; D: NA; CDR3: SASPPGQAHYGYT
size: few; V: TRBV20-1; J: TRBJ2-3; D: NA; CDR3: SVPWGGTQY
size: NA; V: TRBV20-1; J: TRBJ2-1; D: NA; CDR3: SARDLAPTYNEQF
size: NA; V: TRBV19; J: TRBJ1-1; D: NA; CDR3: ASSAGRENTEAF
size: NA; V: TRBV12-3/TRBV12-4; J: TRBJ1-5; D: TRBD1; CDR3: ASSGDRGPGQPQH
size: NA; V: TRBV11-2; J: TRBJ1-1; D: TRBD1; CDR3: ASSSWTGATTEAF
size: NA; V: TRBV20-1; J: TRBJ1-1; D: TRBD1; CDR3: SARDTGGFEAF
size: many; V: TRBV5-1; J: TRBJ2-7; D: NA; CDR3: ASSLDWGSYEQY
size: NA; V: TRBV5-4; J: TRBJ1-2; D: NA; CDR3: ASSLTRGENYGYT
size: NA; V: TRBV12-3/TRBV12-4; J: TRBJ1-1; D: TRBD1; CDR3: ASKGGQGAYAEAF
size: once; V: TRBV19; J: TRBJ1-1; D: NA; CDR3: ASSIDLDRDTEAF
size: NA; V: TRBV30; J: TRBJ1-1; D: NA; CDR3: AWSVLTFPVNTEAF
size: few; V: TRBV20-1; J: TRBJ2-1; D: TRBD2; CDR3: SARTLSGSSYNEQF
size: NA; V: TRBV30; J: TRBJ2-2; D: NA; CDR3: AWSVQGSGELF
size: NA; V: TRBV4-3; J: TRBJ2-3; D: NA; CDR3: ASSQDGRGQVDTQY
size: few; V: TRBV27; J: TRBJ2-1; D: NA; CDR3: ASSLSGGVGNEQF
size: few; V: TRBV21-1; J: TRBJ1-5; D: NA; CDR3: ASSTARGRRGDGNQPQH
size: NA; V: TRBV20-1; J: TRBJ1-5; D: NA; CDR3: SARDPSGGGNQPQH
size: few; V: TRBV5-8; J: TRBJ2-7; D: TRBD1; CDR3: ASSPPRRTGVYEQY
size: NA; V: TRBV7-2; J: TRBJ2-7; D: TRBD2; CDR3: ASSLGGTRVHEQY
size: NA; V: TRBV12-3/TRBV12-4; J: TRBJ2-1; D: NA; CDR3: ASSRRNEQF
size: NA; V: TRBV5-1; J: TRBJ1-6; D: TRBD1; CDR3: ASSTKTGTGGSSPLH
size: few; V: TRBV20-1; J: TRBJ1-6; D: TRBD1; CDR3: SARARDRAGSPLH
size: few; V: TRBV29-1; J: TRBJ1-4; D: NA; CDR3: SAGDGDEKLF
size: NA; V: TRBV6-2/TRBV6-3; J: TRBJ2-6; D: NA; CDR3: ASSKQGTGANVLT
size: few; V: TRBV29-1; J: TRBJ2-7; D: TRBD2; CDR3: SVAQREFHEQY
size: NA; V: TRBV12-3/TRBV12-4; J: TRBJ2-7; D: TRBD1; CDR3: ASSYGTARNEQY
size: NA; V: TRBV7-6; J: TRBJ2-1; D: NA; CDR3: ASRARLVGFNEQF
size: once; V: TRBV5-1; J: TRBJ1-1; D: TRBD1; CDR3: ASTRIGGNTEAF
size: NA; V: TRBV5-8; J: TRBJ1-5; D: TRBD1; CDR3: ASSPRTGRIHQPQH
size: few; V: TRBV27; J: TRBJ2-3; D: NA; CDR3: ASSLSLASDTQY
size: NA; V: TRBV24-1; J: TRBJ2-1; D: NA; CDR3: ATSDPGREQF
size: few; V: TRBV5-1; J: TRBJ1-1; D: TRBD1; CDR3: ASSLGGTGGGLGRGTEAF
size: NA; V: TRBV11-2; J: TRBJ2-3; D: TRBD2; CDR3: ASSPRLAGGFTDTQY
size: NA; V: TRBV9; J: TRBJ1-1; D: NA; CDR3: ASSRRQADTEAF